The clone carrying this T cell receptor (beta chain) showed up just a few times. The target antigen is unknown. This entry is derived from a study of response to subunit inactivated influenza vaccine. TCRdb reprocessed the RT-PCR reads with MiXCR, giving one entry per CDR3 protein. The sample carries some 190,000 distinct CDR3 sequences, approximately 15% recorded once. Study observations and caveats: Few additional T cells are recruited per seasonal influenza vaccination, authors suggested.

Trimming removed 8 bases at V and 6 bases at J, with 13 bases between. Germline-derived CDR1 and CDR2 are DFQATT and SNEGSKA (reference sequence). The CDR3 covers 11 residues. The V gene is TRBV20-1, the J gene TRBJ1-2; D remains ambiguous. The sequenced sample was CD8+ T cells sorted from PBMCs, obtained more than 4 days after vaccination. This receptor was identified in a man between 45 and 60 years old who received an inactivated influenza vaccine. CDR3 residues: CSFRSGHGYTF. The CDR3 coding sequence is TGCAGTTTTCGCTCTGGCCATGGCTACACCTTC.